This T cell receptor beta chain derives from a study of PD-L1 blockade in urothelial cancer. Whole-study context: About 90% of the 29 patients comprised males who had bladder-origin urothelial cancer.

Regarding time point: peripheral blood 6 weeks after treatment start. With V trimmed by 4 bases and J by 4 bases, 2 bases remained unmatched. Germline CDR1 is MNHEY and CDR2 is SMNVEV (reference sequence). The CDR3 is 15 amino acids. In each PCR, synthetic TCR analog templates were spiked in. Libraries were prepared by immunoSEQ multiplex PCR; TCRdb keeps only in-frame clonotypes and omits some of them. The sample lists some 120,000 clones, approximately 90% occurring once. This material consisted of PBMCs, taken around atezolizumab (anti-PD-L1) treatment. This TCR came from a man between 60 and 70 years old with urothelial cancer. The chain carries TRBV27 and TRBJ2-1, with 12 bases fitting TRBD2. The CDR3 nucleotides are TGTGCCAGCAGTTACGGACTAGCGGGGTACAATGAGCAGTTCTTC. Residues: CASSYGLAGYNEQFF.